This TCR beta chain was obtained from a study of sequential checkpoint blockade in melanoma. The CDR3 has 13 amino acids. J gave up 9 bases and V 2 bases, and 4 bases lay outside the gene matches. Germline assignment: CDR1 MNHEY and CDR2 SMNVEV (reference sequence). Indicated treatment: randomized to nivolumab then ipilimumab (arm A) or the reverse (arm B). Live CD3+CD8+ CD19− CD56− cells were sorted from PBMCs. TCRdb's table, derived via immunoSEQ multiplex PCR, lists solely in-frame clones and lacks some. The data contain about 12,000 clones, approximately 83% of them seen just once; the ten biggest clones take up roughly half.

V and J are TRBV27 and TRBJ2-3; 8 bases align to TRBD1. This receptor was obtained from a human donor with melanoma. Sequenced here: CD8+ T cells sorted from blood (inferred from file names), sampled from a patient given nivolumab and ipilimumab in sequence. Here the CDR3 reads CASSLLTGGTQYF. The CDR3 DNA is TGTGCCAGCAGTTTACTTACAGGGGGGACGCAGTATTTT.